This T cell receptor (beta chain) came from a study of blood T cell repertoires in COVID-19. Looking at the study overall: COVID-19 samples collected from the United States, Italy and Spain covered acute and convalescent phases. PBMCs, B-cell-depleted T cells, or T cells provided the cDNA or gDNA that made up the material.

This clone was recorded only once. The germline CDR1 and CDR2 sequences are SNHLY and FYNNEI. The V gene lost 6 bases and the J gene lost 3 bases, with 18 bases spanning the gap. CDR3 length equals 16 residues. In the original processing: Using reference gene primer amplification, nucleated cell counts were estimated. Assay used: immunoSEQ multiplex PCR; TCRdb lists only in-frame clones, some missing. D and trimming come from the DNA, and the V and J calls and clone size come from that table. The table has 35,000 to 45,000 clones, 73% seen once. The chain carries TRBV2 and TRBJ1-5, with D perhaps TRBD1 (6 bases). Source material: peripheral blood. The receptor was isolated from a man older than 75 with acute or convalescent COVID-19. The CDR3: CASSFTGSRTNQPQHF. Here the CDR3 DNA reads TGTGCCAGCAGCTTCACAGGGAGCAGGACCAATCAGCCCCAGCATTTT.